The clone carrying this TCR beta chain appeared a few times. Only in-frame clones appear in the TCRdb table, and some are missing; sequencing was by immunoSEQ multiplex PCR. The sample has hundreds of thousands of clones; around 87% are singletons. The sample is drawn from a study of shared T cell receptors in the human thymus. The CDR3 runs 13 residues. Germline V gene data show CDR1 as SNHLY and CDR2 as FYNNEI. Germline trimming cut 5 bases from V and 4 bases from J; bases unmatched to any gene: 3. This sample also appeared in a second study, on human thymus T cells. That study adds: Having corrective surgery for congenital heart defects, healthy Finnish infants were the ones who donated. During corrective heart surgery, resections were taken, and the thymus tissue came from them. The authors found apparently biased V and J gene usage in thymic and blood repertoires.

The sequenced material came from thymocytes. The V call is TRBV2, the J call TRBJ2-7, with 9 nucleotides matching TRBD2. The TCR originated in a boy under two years old with a congenital heart defect. The CDR3 DNA reads TGTGCCAGCAGTCTAGCGGGATATTACGAGCAGTACTTC. Translating gives CASSLAGYYEQYF.